The source of this TCR beta chain is a study of shared clonotypes between healthy human individuals. Donors comprised healthy HIV-negative adults lacking recent acute infections or vaccinations. The J segment lost 2 bases and the V segment lost 6 bases, leaving 7 bases of the junction unmatched. Germline-derived CDR1 and CDR2 are SQVTM and ANQGSEA. The length of the CDR3 is 14 residues. Data came from immunoSEQ multiplex PCR; TCRdb stores just in-frame clones and leaves some out. The sample yields some 2,100,000 clones, approximately 95% seen once. The rearrangement links TRBV29-1 to TRBJ2-7; 10 bases fit TRBD2. The sample taken for sequencing was naive CD4+ T cells sorted from blood. Subset noted: CD45RA+ positively selected. The sequence was obtained from a young man in good health. CDR3 nucleotides: TGCAGCGTGGCACCTAGCGGGGGACCCTACGAGCAGTACTTC. Translating gives CSVAPSGGPYEQYF.